This T cell receptor beta chain originates from a study of blood T cell repertoires in COVID-19. Germline CDR1 is SGHRS and CDR2 is YFSETQ. Between the trimmed V and J ends, which lost 0 bases and 0 bases, there was a span of 8 bases. This CDR3 is 15 amino acids long. This table comes from immunoSEQ multiplex PCR, and its TCRdb copy is limited to in-frame clones, with some not included. The profile shows fewer than 200,000 clones, 81% of them singletons. This clone was picked up one time. Clinical history as reported by participants underpinned cohort assignment. The source material was PBMCs or T cells enriched from blood (not recorded which). The genes are TRBV5-1 and TRBJ2-3, with D tentatively TRBD2 (5 bases). The receptor was isolated from a woman in her 40s with acute COVID-19. The CDR3 region is CASSLGERSTDTQYF. As DNA, the CDR3 is TGCGCCAGCAGCTTGGGGGAGCGGAGCACAGATACGCAGTATTTT.